A selection of T cell receptor beta chains follows, all from one sample in a study of spatial heterogeneity in lung cancer. TCRdb called the 5' RACE reads again in MiXCR, with one record for every CDR3 protein. The table has tens of thousands of distinct CDR3 sequences, nearly 7% seen once. The sample consisted of PBMCs, taken at surgery. The receptors were sampled from a female donor with early-stage non-small cell lung cancer. CDR3s include the opening cysteine and the closing phenylalanine or tryptophan. D genes are given only for firm matches. Part of the rows lack a size; the others show once, few, many or a class for expanded clones.

D gene	V gene	J gene	clone size	CDR3 DNA	CDR3 protein
TRBD1	TRBV19	TRBJ2-2	few	TGTGCCAGTAGTCTCCGACAGGGCGGAACCGGGGAGCTGTTTTTT	CASSLRQGGTGELFF
NA	TRBV5-5	TRBJ2-2	NA	TGTGCCAGCAAAATTACAGGATCCTTGAACACCGGGGAGCTGTTTTTT	CASKITGSLNTGELFF
NA	TRBV5-6	TRBJ2-3	few	TGTGCCAGCAGCTTGGTTGTGGCAGATACGCAGTATTTT	CASSLVVADTQYF
NA	TRBV28	TRBJ2-7	NA	TGTGCCAACAGTCCTTCCTACGAGCAGTACTTC	CANSPSYEQYF
TRBD2	TRBV20-1	TRBJ2-1	few	TGCAGTGCTACGACGCCGGGCGGGACTAGCGGGGGGCTAGACAATGAGCAGTTCTTC	CSATTPGGTSGGLDNEQFF
TRBD1	TRBV25-1	TRBJ2-7	NA	TGTGCCAGCAGTGAATCGGGACAGGGCTCCTACGAGCAGTACTTC	CASSESGQGSYEQYF
NA	TRBV20-1	TRBJ2-3	many	TGCAGTGCTAGAATCGCCGGGACTGCTGCAGATACGCAGTATTTT	CSARIAGTAADTQYF
NA	TRBV4-3	TRBJ2-6	NA	TGCGCCAGCAGCCAAGACCCGACAGGCTCTGGGGCCAACGTCCTGACTTTC	CASSQDPTGSGANVLTF
TRBD2	TRBV6-5	TRBJ2-7	many	TGTGCCAGCAGCCCACGGGGGGTCCGGAACGAGCAGTACTTC	CASSPRGVRNEQYF
NA	TRBV7-2	TRBJ1-5	few	TGTGCCAGCAGCTTAGAGGACAGCGGGAATCAGCCCCAGCATTTT	CASSLEDSGNQPQHF
NA	TRBV7-8	TRBJ1-5	NA	TGTGCCAGCAGCTTCTTTTCGGGCCGCAATCAGCCCCAGCATTTT	CASSFFSGRNQPQHF
TRBD2	TRBV20-1	TRBJ2-7	many	TGCAGTGCTAGAGATTTCAGCGGGGAAGCCTACGAGCAGTACTTC	CSARDFSGEAYEQYF